This T cell receptor (beta chain) is from a study of regulatory T cells in long-lasting Graves disease. Arm-PCR of CDR3 regions and iRepertoire HTBI primers were used to build TCR beta libraries. In TCRdb, the multiplex PCR reads were re-called with MiXCR into one record per CDR3 protein. The table shows about half a million distinct CDR3 sequences, with 12% occurring only once. The V and J ends lost 2 bases and 0 bases, in that order; junction bases with no gene match: 15. This CDR3 has 19 residues. Looked up from germline, CDR1 is MDHEN and CDR2 is SYDVKM. This clonotype appeared a few times. Time point denoted: newly diagnosed GD, antithyroid drugs for less than 3 months. RNA isolated from PBMCs was used to make the TCR library. These data also formed part of another study, on T cells in Graves' hyperthyroidism and ophthalmopathy. From that report: The HTBI set primed first-round TCR CDR3 RT-PCR. Expanded thyroid clonotypes (above 0.001) were mostly also found in blood.

The chain employs TRBV28 and TRBJ2-7, with TRBD2 matching 8 bases. Here the sequenced sample was peripheral blood mononuclear cells (PBMCs), taken at new diagnosis, from a patient treated with antithyroid drugs. This clonotype was sampled from a woman aged 25 to 45 with Graves disease. The CDR3 DNA reads TGTGCCAGCAGTTTAGAGGTAGCGGGATCGCTGGCGAGCTCCTACGAGCAGTACTTC. Translated, it gives CASSLEVAGSLASSYEQYF.